The 31 T cell receptor beta chains presented below share a single source sample, sequenced in a study of a mutant IDH1 vaccine in newly diagnosed glioma. The protocol was immunoSEQ multiplex PCR, while the TCRdb copy is restricted to in-frame clones and leaves out a portion. The table has tens of thousands of clones, 90% to 95% seen once. This sample's time point: baseline, week 1 (first vaccination visit). Sample treatment: pre-vaccination baseline after standard-of-care therapy. Sequences were derived from PBMCs, sampled from a glioma patient treated with radiotherapy, temozolomide or both. The receptors were sampled from a man aged 30-40 years with glioma.

The rearrangement joins TRBV7-9 to TRBJ2-1, with D unresolved. This CDR3 comprises 13 residues. V lost 1 base and J 7 bases, leaving 8 bases between the germline ends. The V gene's germline CDR1 is SEHNR and CDR2 FQNEAQ (reference sequence). This chain's CDR3 is CASSLGGVNEQFF. In DNA form, the CDR3 reads TGTGCCAGCAGCTTAGGAGGTGTTAATGAGCAGTTCTTC.

This clone was counted only a few times. V and J are TRBV10-3 and TRBJ2-5; 14 positions agree with TRBD2. The CDR3 is made up of 20 amino acids. J lost 5 bases, V lost 5 bases, and 19 bases had no gene match. CDR1 ENHRY and CDR2 SYGVKD come from the germline V gene. DNA of the CDR3: TGTGCCATCAGTAAACCACCCGGGACTAGCGGGAGAGTGGTAGGGGAGACCCAGTACTTC. This codes for CAISKPPGTSGRVVGETQYF.

In its sample, this clone was seen once. V usage is TRBV19 and J usage is TRBJ2-7; 9 bases fit TRBD1. CDR1 LNHDA and CDR2 SQIVND come from the germline V gene (reference sequence). Trimming removed 8 bases from V and 1 base from J; junction bases left unmatched: 6. The CDR3 runs to 14 residues. The CDR3 region is CASSIDRGSYEQYF. CDR3 DNA sequence: TGTGCCAGTTCCATCGACAGGGGGTCCTACGAGCAGTACTTC.

The CDR3 DNA reads TGTGCCAGCAGCCTGGACAGGGTGTGGGGTACTAACACCTTC. It specifies CASSLDRVWGTNTF. This chain uses TRBV7-2 with TRBJ1-2, with 8 nucleotides matching TRBD1. This CDR3 is built from 14 residues. CDR1 is SGHTA and CDR2 is FQGNSA in the germline V gene. J gave up 12 bases and V 5 bases, and 14 bases lay outside the gene matches.

The rearrangement links TRBV10-1 to TRBJ1-2, with D possibly matching TRBD1 (6 bases). This CDR3 comprises 14 residues. Trimming removed 7 bases from V and 5 bases from J, with 17 bases in between. Germline-derived CDR1 and CDR2 are WNHNN and SYGVQD (reference sequence). CDR3 region: CASTLDSLTYGYTF. The DNA for the CDR3 is TGCGCCAGCACCTTGGACAGCTTAACTTATGGCTACACCTTC.

V is TRBV19 and J is TRBJ2-3; D is possibly TRBD1 (5 bases). V was clipped by 4 bases and J by 4 bases, with 15 bases between them. The CDR3 length is 15 residues. Per germline, CDR1 LNHDA and CDR2 SQIVND (reference sequence). The CDR3 here is CASSRISGISDTQYF. The CDR3 region has the DNA TGTGCCAGTAGTAGGATATCAGGGATTTCAGATACGCAGTATTTT.

This rearrangement joins TRBV27 to TRBJ2-2; D gene uncertain. V was shortened by 4 bases and J by 4 bases, with 16 bases between the two germline ends. The length of the CDR3 is 16 residues. The germline CDR1 and CDR2 sequences are MNHEY and SMNVEV (reference sequence). CDR3 residues: CASSWNSPEITGELFF. The CDR3 coding sequence is TGTGCCAGCAGTTGGAACAGTCCAGAAATCACCGGGGAGCTGTTTTTT.

The V and J genes are TRBV5-1 and TRBJ2-7, with no clear D. Germline V gives CDR1 SGHRS, CDR2 YFSETQ. The ends were cut back, 3 bases at V and 0 bases at J, with 4 bases in the middle. The CDR3 is made up of 12 amino acids. The CDR3 sequence: CASSWRSYEQYF. CDR3 in DNA: TGCGCCAGCAGCTGGCGCTCCTACGAGCAGTACTTC.

The chain recombines TRBV6-5 with TRBJ1-2; D not certain. Trimming left V 0 bases short and J 4 bases short, with 15 bases between. CDR1 is MNHEY and CDR2 is SVGAGI in the germline V gene. The CDR3 is 16 residues long. DNA for the CDR3: TGTGCCAGCAGTTACTCCCCTCATAGACGGGGCTATGGCTACACCTTC. Translation gives CASSYSPHRRGYGYTF.

J is TRBJ1-2 and V is TRBV5-6; 10 bases are shared with TRBD1. This CDR3 region has 14 residues. V lost 4 bases to trimming and J lost 4 bases; unmatched junction nucleotides: 4. Germline CDR1 is SGHDT and CDR2 is YYEEEE. The CDR3 region has the DNA TGTGCCAGCAGCCCAGGACAGGGGGGCTATGGCTACACCTTC. Translated: CASSPGQGGYGYTF.

V is TRBV6-4 and J is TRBJ2-7; 7 positions match TRBD1. Germline V CDR1 and CDR2: MRHNA, SNTAGT. CDR3 size: 14 residues. V gave up 5 bases and J gave up 0 bases; unmatched junction bases: 4. CDR3 nucleotide sequence: TGTGCCAGCAGTCCGGACAGGAGCTCCTACGAGCAGTACTTC. This encodes CASSPDRSSYEQYF.

This chain uses TRBV21-1 with TRBJ2-3; the table gives TRBD1 as D, unverified against the DNA. TRBV21-1 is an annotated pseudogene. The CDR3 is made up of 16 amino acids. The CDR3 sequence: CASSKARTDSTDTQYF. The CDR3 bases are TGTGCCAGCAGCAAAGCTAGGACAGACAGCACAGATACGCAGTATTTT.

The V call is TRBV10-3, the J call TRBJ1-2; the match to TRBD1 covers 8 bases. After removal of 3 bases from V and 5 bases from J, the junction contained 11 bases not matched to a gene. There are 16 residues in the CDR3. Germline assignment: CDR1 ENHRY and CDR2 SYGVKD. The CDR3 DNA follows: TGTGCCATCAGTGACTTTACAGGGGGTACTGGGTATGGCTACACCTTC. It encodes CAISDFTGGTGYGYTF.

The chain uses TRBV9 and TRBJ2-1; maybe TRBD2 (6 bases). CDR1 and CDR2 (germline): SGDLS, YYNGEE. CDR3 size: 15 residues. Trimming took 2 bases from V and 3 from J, leaving 12 bases between them. CDR3 sequence reads: CASSVASANYNEQFF. Here the CDR3 DNA reads TGTGCCAGCAGCGTTGCTAGCGCCAACTACAATGAGCAGTTCTTC.

This chain uses TRBV25-1 with TRBJ1-2, with a possible D match to TRBD1 (5 bases). From germline, CDR1 is MGHDK and CDR2 SYGVNS. CDR3 size: 13 residues. With 2 bases removed from V and 12 bases from J, the gap between germline ends came to 16 bases. This CDR3 reads CASSETSGALHTF. The CDR3 region has the DNA TGTGCCAGCAGTGAAACTTCCGGGGCCCTCCACACCTTC.

The CDR3 DNA follows: TGTGCCAGCAGTGAAGGAGGGGCTCAGGAAGCTTTCTTT. The encoded protein is CASSEGGAQEAFF. The chain uses TRBV2 and TRBJ1-1; possible D gene TRBD1, 5 bases. The V end lost 1 base, the J end lost 8 bases, and 11 bases lay between the germline ends. Germline V gene data show CDR1 as SNHLY and CDR2 as FYNNEI. The CDR3 contains 13 residues.

The genes are TRBV18 and TRBJ2-5; the match to TRBD1 covers 7 bases. J was trimmed by 5 bases and V by 5 bases; bases with no gene match: 8. In germline, CDR1 is KGHSH, CDR2 LQKENI. The CDR3 loop spans 14 amino acids. The CDR3 sequence: CASSDDRVRETQYF. CDR3 DNA sequence: TGTGCCAGCTCAGACGACAGGGTTCGGGAGACCCAGTACTTC. Combining the CDR3 with reference TRBV18 and TRBJ2-5 gives the whole variable domain NAGVMQNPRHLVRRRGQEARLRCSPMKGHSHVYWYRQLPEEGLKFMVYLQKENIIDESGMPKERFSAEFPKEGPSILRIQQVVRGDSAAYFCASSDDRVRETQYFGPGTRLLVL.

The V and J genes are TRBV18 and TRBJ1-4; D not resolved. With 3 bases removed from V and 5 bases from J, the gap between germline ends came to 10 bases. There are 14 residues in the CDR3. Germline CDR1 reads KGHSH; CDR2 reads LQKENI. CDR3 bases: TGTGCCAGCTCACCCACAGCTAAAAATGAAAAACTGTTTTTT. Its translation is CASSPTAKNEKLFF.

The chain has TRBV5-5 and TRBJ2-7, with 7 positions matching TRBD2. J gave up 0 bases and V 4 bases, and 10 bases lay outside the gene matches. CDR1 is SGHKS and CDR2 is YYEKEE in the germline V gene (reference sequence). The CDR3 totals 16 residues. The chain's CDR3 is CASSDDGGTNSYEQYF. The CDR3 DNA sequence: TGTGCCAGCAGCGATGACGGGGGGACGAACTCCTACGAGCAGTACTTC.

This chain connects TRBV5-6 to TRBJ1-2; D perhaps matches TRBD1 (6 bases). CDR3 size: 14 residues. The germline CDR1 and CDR2 sequences are SGHDT and YYEEEE. V was pared by 6 bases and J by 0 bases, with 12 bases between. This chain's CDR3 is CASTLGQPNYGYTF. The CDR3 bases are TGTGCCAGCACTCTTGGACAGCCTAACTATGGCTACACCTTC.

This sequence joins TRBV29-1 and TRBJ2-7, with 10 bases that match TRBD1. This CDR3 is 15 amino acids long. With 0 bases clipped from V and 1 base from J, the junction kept 3 bases outside the gene matches. Germline V gives CDR1 SQVTM, CDR2 ANQGSEA. This CDR3 reads CSVEDSGQGSYEQYF. The CDR3 bases are TGCAGCGTTGAAGACTCGGGACAGGGGTCCTACGAGCAGTACTTC.

This rearrangement joins TRBV7-9 to TRBJ1-2; D uncertain. The V and J ends lost 2 bases and 4 bases respectively, with 17 bases between them. CDR1 and CDR2 from the germline V gene are SEHNR and FQNEAQ (reference sequence). This CDR3 has 16 residues. CDR3 sequence reads: CASSLWSPRLAYGYTF. CDR3 sequence (DNA): TGTGCCAGCAGCTTATGGTCTCCGAGATTGGCCTATGGCTACACCTTC.

The chain carries TRBV9 and TRBJ1-2, with D unclear. Per the germline V gene, CDR1 is SGDLS and CDR2 is YYNGEE. The CDR3 runs to 13 residues. V was shortened by 2 bases and J by 4 bases, with 9 bases between the two germline ends. CDR3 amino acids: CASSVQVTYGYTF. The CDR3 DNA is TGTGCCAGCAGCGTGCAGGTTACCTATGGCTACACCTTC.

This clone occurred a few times. The chain combines TRBV6-1 with TRBJ2-1; D gene unclear. CDR3 length: 11 amino acids. The germline V gene has CDR1 MNHNS and CDR2 SASEGT. Trimming took off 5 bases at V and 6 bases at J, with 5 bases between the two ends. The CDR3 reads CASSQSNEQFF. DNA of the CDR3: TGTGCCAGCAGTCAAAGCAATGAGCAGTTCTTC.

This chain joins TRBV18 and TRBJ1-4; D unclear. Trimming pared 2 bases from V and 2 bases from J, leaving 18 bases between. Germline V gene data show CDR1 as KGHSH and CDR2 as LQKENI. The CDR3 consists of 18 residues. The CDR3 is CASSPIRRNNITNEKLFF. For the CDR3, the DNA is TGTGCCAGCTCACCAATCCGCAGGAATAATATCACTAATGAAAAACTGTTTTTT.

The chain links TRBV21-1 to TRBJ2-7; the D call of TRBD1 is as the table states it, not checked on the DNA. TRBV21-1 is deemed a pseudogene. There are 16 residues in the CDR3. CDR3 sequence reads: CASSKALGTGRHEQYF. The CDR3 DNA follows: TGTGCCAGCAGCAAAGCGCTAGGGACAGGGCGTCACGAGCAGTACTTC.

DNA for the CDR3: TGTGCCAGCAGCCACACGACGGACACTGAAGCTTTCTTT. Its translation: CASSHTTDTEAFF. V is TRBV7-9 and J is TRBJ1-1; D unresolved. Germline V lookup: CDR1 SEHNR, CDR2 FQNEAQ (reference sequence). V lost 5 bases, J lost 3 bases, and 10 bases lay in between. This CDR3 contains 13 residues.

This clone has only a few counts. V is TRBV4-1 and J is TRBJ2-2, with TRBD1 identical over 8 bases. Trimming at V came to 1 base and at J to 5 bases, leaving 3 bases not matched to a gene. Germline loops: CDR1 MGHRA, CDR2 YSYEKL. The CDR3 is 15 amino acids. CDR3 nucleotides: TGCGCCAGCAGCCAAGGGCAGGGGGCGACCGGGGAGCTGTTTTTT. This codes for CASSQGQGATGELFF.

The chain employs TRBV27 and TRBJ1-2; D uncertain. Per the germline V gene, CDR1 is MNHEY and CDR2 is SMNVEV (reference sequence). V was pared by 2 bases and J by 4 bases, with 8 bases between. This CDR3 is 13 amino acids long. The CDR3 DNA follows: TGTGCCAGCAGTTTAAAGGGCCCCTATGGCTACACCTTC. Its translation: CASSLKGPYGYTF.

J is TRBJ2-7 and V is TRBV30; D unresolved. CDR1 and CDR2 from the germline V gene are GTSNPN and SVGIG (reference sequence). With 1 base removed from V and 2 bases from J, the gap between germline ends came to 12 bases. The CDR3 covers 14 residues. Here the CDR3 reads CAWSATGRTYEQYF. CDR3 bases: TGTGCCTGGAGTGCCACTGGCAGAACCTACGAGCAGTACTTC.

The gene calls are TRBV5-1 and TRBJ1-1; 9 bases are shared with TRBD1. The germline V gene encodes CDR1 SGHRS and CDR2 YFSETQ. This CDR3 has 15 amino acids. V trimming: 3 bases; J trimming: 4 bases; junction bases outside the gene matches: 7. The CDR3 DNA reads TGCGCCAGCAGCTCAACAGGGGGCGGAGGCACTGAAGCTTTCTTT. Its translation is CASSSTGGGGTEAFF.